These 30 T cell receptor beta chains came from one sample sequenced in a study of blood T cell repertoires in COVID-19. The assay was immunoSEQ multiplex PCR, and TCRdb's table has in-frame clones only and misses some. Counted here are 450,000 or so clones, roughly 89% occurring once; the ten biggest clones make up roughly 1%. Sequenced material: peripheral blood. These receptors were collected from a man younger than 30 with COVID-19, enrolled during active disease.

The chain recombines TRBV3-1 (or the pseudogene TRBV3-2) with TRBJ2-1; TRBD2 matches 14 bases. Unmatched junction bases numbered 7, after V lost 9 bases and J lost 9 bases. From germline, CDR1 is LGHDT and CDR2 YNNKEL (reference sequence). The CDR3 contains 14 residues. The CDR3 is CASSGTSGSSEQFF. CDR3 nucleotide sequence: TGTGCCAGTTCCGGGACTAGCGGGAGCAGTGAGCAGTTCTTC.

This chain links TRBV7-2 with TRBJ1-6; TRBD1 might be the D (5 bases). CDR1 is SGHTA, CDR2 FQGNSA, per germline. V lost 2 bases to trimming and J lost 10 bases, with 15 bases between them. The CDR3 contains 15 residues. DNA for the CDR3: TGTGCCAGCAGCTTAACAGGCCTGGTTGGATCACCCCTCCACTTT. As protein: CASSLTGLVGSPLHF. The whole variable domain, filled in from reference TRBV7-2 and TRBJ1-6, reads GAGVSQSPSNKVTEKGKDVELRCDPISGHTALYWYRQSLGQGLEFLIYFQGNSAPDKSGLPSDRFSAERTGGSVSTLTIQRTQQEDSAVYLCASSLTGLVGSPLHFGNGTRLTVT.

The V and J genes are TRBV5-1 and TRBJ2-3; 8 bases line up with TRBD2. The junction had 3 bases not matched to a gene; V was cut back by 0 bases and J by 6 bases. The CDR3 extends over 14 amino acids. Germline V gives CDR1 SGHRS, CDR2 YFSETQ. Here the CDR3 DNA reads TGCGCCAGCAGCTTGGCGGGAGGGAGGGATACGCAGTATTTT. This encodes CASSLAGGRDTQYF.

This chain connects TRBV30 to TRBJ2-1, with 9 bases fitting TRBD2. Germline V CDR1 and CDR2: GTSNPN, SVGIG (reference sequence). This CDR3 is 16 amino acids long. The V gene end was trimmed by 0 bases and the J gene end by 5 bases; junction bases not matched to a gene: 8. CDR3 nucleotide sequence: TGTGCCTGGAGTGTCGGGATTGGCGGGGGGGACAATGAGCAGTTCTTC. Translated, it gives CAWSVGIGGGDNEQFF.

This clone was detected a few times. This CDR3 reads CASSMGGNSNQPQHF. The CDR3 bases are TGTGCCAGTAGTATGGGAGGGAATAGCAATCAGCCCCAGCATTTT. The chain couples TRBV19 to TRBJ1-5; no definite D call. The ends were cut back, 3 bases at V and 0 bases at J, with 9 bases in the middle. The germline gives CDR1 LNHDA, CDR2 SQIVND (reference sequence). The CDR3 loop spans 15 amino acids.

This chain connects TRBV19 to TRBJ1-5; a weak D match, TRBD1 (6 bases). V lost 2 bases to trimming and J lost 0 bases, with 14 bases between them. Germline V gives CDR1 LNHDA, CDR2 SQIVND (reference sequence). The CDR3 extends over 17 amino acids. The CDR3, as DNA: TGTGCCAGTAGTATAAGCGGGGGCTCATATAGCAATCAGCCCCAGCATTTT. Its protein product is CASSISGGSYSNQPQHF.

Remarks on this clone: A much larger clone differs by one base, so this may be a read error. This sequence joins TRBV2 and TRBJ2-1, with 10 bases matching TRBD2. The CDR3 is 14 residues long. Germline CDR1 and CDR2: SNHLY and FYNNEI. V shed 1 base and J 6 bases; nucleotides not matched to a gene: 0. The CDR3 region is CASSEGTSGNEQFF. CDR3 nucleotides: TGTGCCAGCAGTGAAGGGACTAGCGGCAATGAGCAGTTCTTC.

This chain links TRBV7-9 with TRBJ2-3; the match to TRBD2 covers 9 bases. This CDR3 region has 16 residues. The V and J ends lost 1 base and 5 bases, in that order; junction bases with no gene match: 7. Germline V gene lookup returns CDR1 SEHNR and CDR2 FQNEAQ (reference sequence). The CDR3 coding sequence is TGTGCCAGCAGCTTAGATGGCGGGGGGGCCGGAGATACGCAGTATTTT. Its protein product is CASSLDGGGAGDTQYF.

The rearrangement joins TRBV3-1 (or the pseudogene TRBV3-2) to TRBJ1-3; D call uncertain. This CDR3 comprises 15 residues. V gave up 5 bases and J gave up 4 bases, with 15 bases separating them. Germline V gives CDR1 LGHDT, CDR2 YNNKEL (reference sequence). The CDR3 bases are TGTGCCAGCAGCGAAAGAGGTGAGGGAGGAAACACCATATATTTT. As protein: CASSERGEGGNTIYF.

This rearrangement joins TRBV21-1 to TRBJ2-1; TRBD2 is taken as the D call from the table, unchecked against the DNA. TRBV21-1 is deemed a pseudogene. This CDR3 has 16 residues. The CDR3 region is CASSKEPSGSYVEQFF. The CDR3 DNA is TGTGCCAGCAGCAAAGAGCCTAGCGGTTCCTACGTGGAGCAGTTCTTC.

CDR3 coding DNA: TGTGCCACTTCGAGGACAGACGCCTACGAGCAGTACTTC. It specifies CATSRTDAYEQYF. The genes are TRBV7-9 and TRBJ2-7, with D perhaps matching TRBD1 (6 bases). The germline CDR1 and CDR2 sequences are SEHNR and FQNEAQ (reference sequence). The CDR3 runs 13 residues. The V and J ends lost 10 bases and 2 bases respectively, with 15 bases between them.

CDR3 bases: TGCGCCAGCAGCCCCAGGGGCGTGAACACTGAAGCTTTCTTT. It codes for CASSPRGVNTEAFF. The chain has TRBV4-1 and TRBJ1-1, with a possible D match to TRBD1 (6 bases). V lost 4 bases and J 0 bases, leaving 9 bases between the germline ends. The germline CDR1 and CDR2 sequences are MGHRA and YSYEKL. The CDR3 spans 14 residues.

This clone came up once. The CDR3 is CASSPRTVSLGQMNTEAFF. DNA of the CDR3: TGTGCCAGCAGCCCGAGGACGGTTTCCCTGGGGCAGATGAACACTGAAGCTTTCTTT. J is TRBJ1-1 and V is TRBV3-1 (or the pseudogene TRBV3-2), with a weak D call TRBD1 (5 bases). V was cut by 4 bases and J by 0 bases, with 24 bases left in between. CDR1 is LGHDT, CDR2 YNNKEL, per germline (reference sequence). The CDR3 has 19 residues.

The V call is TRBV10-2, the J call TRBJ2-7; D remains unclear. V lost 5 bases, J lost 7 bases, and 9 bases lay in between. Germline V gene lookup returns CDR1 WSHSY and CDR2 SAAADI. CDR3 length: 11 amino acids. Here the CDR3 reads CASSSLEEQYF. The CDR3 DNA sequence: TGCGCCAGCAGTTCCTTGGAGGAGCAGTACTTC.

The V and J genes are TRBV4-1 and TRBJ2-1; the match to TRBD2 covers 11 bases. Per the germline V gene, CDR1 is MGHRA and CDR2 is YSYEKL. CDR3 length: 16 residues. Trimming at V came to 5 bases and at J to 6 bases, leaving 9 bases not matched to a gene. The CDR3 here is CASSLLAGGFSNEQFF. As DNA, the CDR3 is TGCGCCAGCAGCTTATTAGCGGGAGGGTTCTCCAATGAGCAGTTCTTC.

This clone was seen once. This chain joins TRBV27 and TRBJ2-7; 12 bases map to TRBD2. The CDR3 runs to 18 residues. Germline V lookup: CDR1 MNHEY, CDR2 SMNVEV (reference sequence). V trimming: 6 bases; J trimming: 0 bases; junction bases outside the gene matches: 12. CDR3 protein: CASSPTSGSGKVSYEQYF. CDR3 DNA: TGTGCCAGCAGCCCGACTAGCGGGAGTGGCAAAGTCTCCTACGAGCAGTACTTC.

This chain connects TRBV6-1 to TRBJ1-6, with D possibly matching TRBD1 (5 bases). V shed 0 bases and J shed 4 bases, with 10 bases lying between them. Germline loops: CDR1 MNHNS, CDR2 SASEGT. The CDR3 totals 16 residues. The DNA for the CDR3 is TGTGCCAGCAGTGAAGCGCAAGGACATTATAATTCACCCCTCCACTTT. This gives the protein CASSEAQGHYNSPLHF.

CDR3 protein: CASSLENESGIDTDTQYF. CDR3 coding DNA: TGCGCCAGCAGCTTGGAAAATGAAAGCGGGATTGACACAGATACGCAGTATTTT. This chain links TRBV5-1 with TRBJ2-3; 7 bases match TRBD2. CDR1 is SGHRS, CDR2 YFSETQ, per germline. The trim removed 0 bases at V and 2 bases at J, leaving 12 bases unmatched. The CDR3 sequence is 18 residues long.

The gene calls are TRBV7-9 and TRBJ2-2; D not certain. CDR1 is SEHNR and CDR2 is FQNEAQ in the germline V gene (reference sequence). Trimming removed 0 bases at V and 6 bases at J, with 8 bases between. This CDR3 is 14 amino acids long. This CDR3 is CASSLANMPGELFF. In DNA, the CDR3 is TGTGCCAGCAGCTTAGCGAACATGCCCGGGGAGCTGTTTTTT.

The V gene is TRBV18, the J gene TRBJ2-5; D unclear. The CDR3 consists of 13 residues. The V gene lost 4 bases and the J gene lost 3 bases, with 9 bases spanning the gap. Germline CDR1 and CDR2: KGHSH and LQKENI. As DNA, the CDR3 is TGTGCCAGCTCACAAACAATTAAAGAGACCCAGTACTTC. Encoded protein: CASSQTIKETQYF.

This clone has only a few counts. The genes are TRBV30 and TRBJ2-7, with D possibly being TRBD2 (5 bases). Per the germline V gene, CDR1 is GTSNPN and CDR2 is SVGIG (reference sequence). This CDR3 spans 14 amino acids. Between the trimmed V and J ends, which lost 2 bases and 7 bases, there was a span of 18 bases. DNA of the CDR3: TGTGCCTGGAGTTTGTCCGCAGTCGGGGTGGAGCAGTACTTC. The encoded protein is CAWSLSAVGVEQYF.

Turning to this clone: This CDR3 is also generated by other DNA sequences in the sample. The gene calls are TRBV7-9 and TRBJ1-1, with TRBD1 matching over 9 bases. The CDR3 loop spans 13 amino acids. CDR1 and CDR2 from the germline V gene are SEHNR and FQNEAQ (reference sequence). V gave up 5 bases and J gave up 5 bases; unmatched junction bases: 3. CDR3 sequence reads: CASSRQGGTEAFF. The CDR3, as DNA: TGTGCCAGCAGCCGACAGGGGGGGACTGAAGCTTTCTTT.

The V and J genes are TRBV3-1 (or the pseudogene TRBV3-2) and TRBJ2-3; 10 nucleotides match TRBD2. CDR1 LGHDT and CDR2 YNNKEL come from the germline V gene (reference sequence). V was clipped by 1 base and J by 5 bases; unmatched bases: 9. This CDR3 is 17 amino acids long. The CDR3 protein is CASSQVGGLALGDTQYF. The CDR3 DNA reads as TGTGCCAGCAGCCAAGTAGGGGGACTAGCGTTAGGAGATACGCAGTATTTT.

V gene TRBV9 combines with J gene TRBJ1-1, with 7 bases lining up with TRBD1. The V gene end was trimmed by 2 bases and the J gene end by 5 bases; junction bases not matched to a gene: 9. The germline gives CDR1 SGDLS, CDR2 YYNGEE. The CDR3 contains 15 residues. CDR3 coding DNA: TGTGCCAGCAGCGTTTTGGACAGGAAAGGGACTGAAGCTTTCTTT. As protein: CASSVLDRKGTEAFF.

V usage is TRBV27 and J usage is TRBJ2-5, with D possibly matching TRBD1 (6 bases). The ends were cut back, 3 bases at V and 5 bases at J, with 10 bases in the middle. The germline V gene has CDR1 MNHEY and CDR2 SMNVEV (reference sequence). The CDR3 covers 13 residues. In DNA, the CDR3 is TGTGCCAGCAGTTTTGGCAGGGGTGAGACCCAGTACTTC. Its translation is CASSFGRGETQYF.

CDR3 sequence: CASSGADSKETQYF. The CDR3 DNA follows: TGTGCCAGCAGCGGGGCGGACAGTAAAGAGACCCAGTACTTC. This sequence joins TRBV5-6 and TRBJ2-5; perhaps TRBD1 as D (6 bases). V was clipped by 4 bases and J by 3 bases, with 13 bases between them. This CDR3 has 14 residues. CDR1 SGHDT and CDR2 YYEEEE come from the germline V gene.

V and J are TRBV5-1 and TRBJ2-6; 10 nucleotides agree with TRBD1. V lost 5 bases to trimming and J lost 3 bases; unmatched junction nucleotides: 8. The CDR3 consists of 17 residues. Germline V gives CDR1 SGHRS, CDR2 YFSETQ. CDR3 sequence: CASSSTGGGNGANVLTF. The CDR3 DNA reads TGCGCCAGCAGTTCGACAGGGGGCGGGAATGGGGCCAACGTCCTGACTTTC. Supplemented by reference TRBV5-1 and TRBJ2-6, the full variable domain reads KAGVTQTPRYLIKTRGQQVTLSCSPISGHRSVSWYQQTPGQGLQFLFEYFSETQRNKGNFPGRFSGRQFSNSRSEMNVSTLELGDSALYLCASSSTGGGNGANVLTFGAGSRLTVL.

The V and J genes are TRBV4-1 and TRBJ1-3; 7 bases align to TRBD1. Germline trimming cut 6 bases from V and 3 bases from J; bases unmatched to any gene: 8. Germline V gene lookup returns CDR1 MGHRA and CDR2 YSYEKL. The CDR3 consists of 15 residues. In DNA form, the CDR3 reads TGCGCCAGCAGGCCAACAGGGGTTGGTGGAAACACCATATATTTT. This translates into CASRPTGVGGNTIYF.

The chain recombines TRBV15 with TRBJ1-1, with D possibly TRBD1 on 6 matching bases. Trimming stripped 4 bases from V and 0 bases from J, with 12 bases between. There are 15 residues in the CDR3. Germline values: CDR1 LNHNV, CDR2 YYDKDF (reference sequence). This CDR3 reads CATSTKTGMNTEAFF. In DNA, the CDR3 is TGTGCCACCAGCACAAAGACAGGAATGAACACTGAAGCTTTCTTT.

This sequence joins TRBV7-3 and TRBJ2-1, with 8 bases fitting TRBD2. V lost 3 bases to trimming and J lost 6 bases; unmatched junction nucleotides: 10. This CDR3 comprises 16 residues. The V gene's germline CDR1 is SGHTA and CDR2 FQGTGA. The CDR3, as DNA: TGTGCCAGCAGCTTCCTCAGCGGGAGCATGGGCAATGAGCAGTTCTTC. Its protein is CASSFLSGSMGNEQFF. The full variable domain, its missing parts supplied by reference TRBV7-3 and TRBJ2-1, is GAGVSQTPSNKVTEKGKYVELRCDPISGHTALYWYRQSLGQGPEFLIYFQGTGAADDSGLPNDRFFAVRPEGSVSTLKIQRTERGDSAVYLCASSFLSGSMGNEQFFGPGTRLTVL.